One and the same sample provided the 24 T cell receptor beta chains below, sequenced in a study of T cell responses to AZD1222 COVID-19 vaccine. Assay: immunoSEQ multiplex PCR; the TCRdb copy retains only in-frame clones and omits some. Of some 97,000 clones listed, roughly 91% are singletons. The sample here was peripheral blood, taken on day 0 of AZD1222 vaccination. The receptors were gathered from an adult in good health.

The chain is built from TRBV25-1 and TRBJ1-5, with D unclear. With 4 bases removed from V and 1 base from J, the gap between germline ends came to 8 bases. The CDR3 contains 14 residues. Per the germline V gene, CDR1 is MGHDK and CDR2 is SYGVNS. The CDR3 coding sequence is TGTGCCAGCAGTGGTGGACGGAGCAATCAGCCCCAGCATTTT. Amino acid sequence: CASSGGRSNQPQHF.

The chain combines TRBV30 with TRBJ2-7; D is perhaps TRBD1 (5 bases). Germline V gene sequence: CDR1 GTSNPN, CDR2 SVGIG (reference sequence). The CDR3 covers 13 residues. V was trimmed by 4 bases and J by 2 bases, leaving 12 bases between them. CDR3 sequence (DNA): TGTGCCTGGATGCAGGGAACCGCCTACGAGCAGTACTTC. Protein product: CAWMQGTAYEQYF.

This chain joins TRBV9 and TRBJ2-1; 8 bases are shared with TRBD1. Germline values: CDR1 SGDLS, CDR2 YYNGEE. The CDR3 has 15 residues. V shed 0 bases and J 5 bases; nucleotides not matched to a gene: 4. CDR3 residues: CASSVEDRVHNEQFF. The CDR3 region has the DNA TGTGCCAGCAGCGTAGAGGACAGGGTCCACAATGAGCAGTTCTTC.

The chain carries TRBV9 and TRBJ2-5; 11 bases align to TRBD2. The CDR3 extends over 17 amino acids. Trimming removed 0 bases from V and 0 bases from J; junction bases left unmatched: 4. The germline gives CDR1 SGDLS, CDR2 YYNGEE. The DNA of the CDR3 is TGTGCCAGCAGCGTAGGCGCTAGCGGGGGGAACCAAGAGACCCAGTACTTC. This gives the protein CASSVGASGGNQETQYF.

J is TRBJ2-2 and V is TRBV6-4; 7 bases are a match to TRBD1. The CDR3 is 14 amino acids. Germline V gene data show CDR1 as MRHNA and CDR2 as SNTAGT. Trimming at V came to 3 bases and at J to 6 bases, leaving 4 bases not matched to a gene. CDR3: CASSDRQGSGELFF. CDR3 DNA: TGTGCCAGCAGTGATAGACAGGGTTCCGGGGAGCTGTTTTTT.

The chain uses TRBV24-1 and TRBJ2-1; a possible D gene is TRBD2 (5 bases). V was clipped by 2 bases and J by 10 bases, with 14 bases between them. The CDR3 is made up of 14 amino acids. Germline V gene lookup returns CDR1 KGHDR and CDR2 SFDVKD. The CDR3 sequence: CATSDSSPRREQFF. The CDR3 DNA sequence: TGTGCCACCAGTGATTCTTCCCCCCGGAGGGAGCAGTTCTTC.

The rearrangement links TRBV7-9 to TRBJ1-1; the D gene is possibly TRBD1 (5 bases). CDR1 is SEHNR, CDR2 FQNEAQ, per germline (reference sequence). This CDR3 has 12 residues. V shed 7 bases and J shed 8 bases, with 14 bases lying between them. CDR3 DNA: TGTGCCAGCACCCCGGACGGGGGAGAAGCTTTCTTT. Its protein product is CASTPDGGEAFF.

This clone was seen only a few times. The rearrangement uses TRBV30 and TRBJ2-7; perhaps TRBD2 as D (5 bases). Trimming removed 4 bases from V and 2 bases from J, with 18 bases in between. Germline CDR1 GTSNPN, CDR2 SVGIG (reference sequence). There are 15 residues in the CDR3. Here the CDR3 reads CAWTLGRAGPYEQYF. The CDR3, as DNA: TGTGCCTGGACCCTTGGGAGAGCCGGACCCTACGAGCAGTACTTC.

This rearrangement joins TRBV5-8 to TRBJ2-7, with 10 bases lining up with TRBD1. The V gene end was trimmed by 7 bases and the J gene end by 3 bases; junction bases not matched to a gene: 4. The CDR3 runs 13 residues. Germline-derived CDR1 and CDR2 are SGHTS and YDEGEE. CDR3 sequence (DNA): TGTGCCAGCCGCGGGACAGGGGACTACGAGCAGTACTTC. Residues: CASRGTGDYEQYF.

This sequence joins TRBV14 and TRBJ1-1; the D gene is possibly TRBD1 (5 bases). Germline V gene sequence: CDR1 SGHDN, CDR2 FVKESK. The ends were cut back, 4 bases at V and 4 bases at J, with 13 bases in the middle. The CDR3 is 14 amino acids. The CDR3 region has the DNA TGTGCCAGCAGCCTCCTGGGACGGGGCACTGAAGCTTTCTTT. Encoded protein: CASSLLGRGTEAFF.

This clone has a handful of counts. V is TRBV5-1 and J is TRBJ1-3; perhaps TRBD1 as D (5 bases). The ends were cut back, 7 bases at V and 1 base at J, with 9 bases in the middle. This CDR3 contains 13 residues. CDR1 and CDR2 from the germline V gene are SGHRS and YFSETQ. The CDR3: CASQTGSGNTIYF. The CDR3 coding sequence is TGCGCCAGCCAAACAGGATCTGGAAACACCATATATTTT.

For the CDR3, the DNA is TGTGCCAGCAGCTTTCTTCTGGAGGAGGAGGAGGGAGGGACTGAAGCTTTCTTT. This gives the protein CASSFLLEEEEGGTEAFF. The gene calls are TRBV7-9 and TRBJ1-1; no clear D gene. The CDR3 is 18 amino acids. Trimming stripped 3 bases from V and 5 bases from J, with 25 bases between. Per germline, CDR1 SEHNR and CDR2 FQNEAQ (reference sequence).

This chain uses TRBV10-3 with TRBJ1-6; the D gene is possibly TRBD1 (6 bases). Germline V gene sequence: CDR1 ENHRY, CDR2 SYGVKD. CDR3 length: 14 residues. Trimming stripped 6 bases from V and 7 bases from J, with 13 bases between. For the CDR3, the DNA is TGTGCCATCAGGCCGGGACACGAAAATTCACCCCTCCACTTT. This codes for CAIRPGHENSPLHF.

This sequence joins TRBV19 and TRBJ2-5; D not resolved. This CDR3 has 13 residues. Germline V gene sequence: CDR1 LNHDA, CDR2 SQIVND (reference sequence). V lost 8 bases to trimming and J lost 4 bases, with 14 bases between them. This CDR3 is CASGTEGTETQYF. Written as DNA, the CDR3 is TGTGCCAGTGGTACGGAAGGTACAGAGACCCAGTACTTC.

Only a few counts were recorded for this clone. This sequence joins TRBV7-9 and TRBJ1-2; TRBD1 matches 9 bases. V lost 7 bases to trimming and J lost 7 bases; unmatched junction nucleotides: 13. Germline lookup yields CDR1 SEHNR and CDR2 FQNEAQ (reference sequence). This CDR3 region has 15 residues. The DNA of the CDR3 is TGTGCCAGCACCCAAACCGGGACAGGGCCGGTTGGCTACACCTTC. Translation: CASTQTGTGPVGYTF.

The chain is built from TRBV11-2 and TRBJ1-3; perhaps TRBD1 as D (5 bases). In germline, CDR1 is SGHAT, CDR2 FQNNGV. Deletions cut 5 bases from V and 3 bases from J, with 8 bases between. CDR3 length equals 13 residues. The CDR3 region is CASSQGIGNTIYF. As DNA, the CDR3 is TGTGCCAGCAGCCAGGGCATTGGAAACACCATATATTTT.

The chain has TRBV5-4 and TRBJ1-1, with 12 nucleotides matching TRBD1. The CDR3 consists of 14 residues. Germline CDR1 and CDR2: SGHNT and YYREEE (reference sequence). V trimming: 5 bases; J trimming: 3 bases; junction bases outside the gene matches: 2. The CDR3 coding sequence is TGTGCCAGCAGAAGGGACAGGGGGCACACTGAAGCTTTCTTT. It yields the protein CASRRDRGHTEAFF.

The J gene is TRBJ1-2, the V gene TRBV3-1 (or the pseudogene TRBV3-2); TRBD1 matches 10 bases. CDR1 is LGHDT, CDR2 YNNKEL, per germline (reference sequence). The ends lost 5 bases at V and 6 bases at J; junction bases unmatched: 9. This CDR3 region has 15 residues. CDR3: CASSVSTGGADGYTF. Written as DNA, the CDR3 is TGTGCCAGCAGCGTCTCGACAGGGGGCGCGGATGGCTACACCTTC.

J is TRBJ1-5 and V is TRBV10-2, with unresolved D. The length of the CDR3 is 16 residues. From germline, CDR1 is WSHSY and CDR2 SAAADI. The V gene lost 1 base and the J gene lost 0 bases, with 10 bases spanning the gap. CDR3 loop: CASSEWVSVSNQPQHF. The CDR3 region has the DNA TGCGCCAGCAGTGAGTGGGTAAGCGTTAGCAATCAGCCCCAGCATTTT.

This sequence joins TRBV4-1 and TRBJ2-5, with a weak D call TRBD2 (5 bases). Trimming took 5 bases from V and 1 from J, leaving 14 bases between them. Per the germline V gene, CDR1 is MGHRA and CDR2 is YSYEKL. CDR3 length: 15 residues. This CDR3 reads CASSSGGRFQETQYF. CDR3 DNA sequence: TGCGCCAGCAGCAGCGGTGGGCGGTTCCAAGAGACCCAGTACTTC.

The chain combines TRBV7-2 with TRBJ2-1, with D possibly TRBD2 on 6 matching bases. The germline V and J ends were trimmed by 4 bases and 1 base, with 17 bases remaining between them. The CDR3 consists of 17 residues. Germline CDR1 is SGHTA and CDR2 is FQGNSA. Written as DNA, the CDR3 is TGTGCCAGCAGCTCGAGGGGAGGTCTCGTGTCCTACAATGAGCAGTTCTTC. It yields the protein CASSSRGGLVSYNEQFF.

This chain connects TRBV19 to TRBJ2-5; D remains ambiguous. V was clipped by 5 bases and J by 0 bases, with 10 bases between them. Germline lookup yields CDR1 LNHDA and CDR2 SQIVND (reference sequence). The CDR3 runs to 14 residues. The CDR3 loop is CASSDPQYQETQYF. As DNA, the CDR3 is TGTGCCAGTAGTGACCCCCAGTACCAAGAGACCCAGTACTTC.

The J gene is TRBJ1-2, the V gene TRBV9, with 8 bases matching TRBD1. The CDR3 is 14 residues long. J lost 3 bases, V lost 0 bases, and 1 base had no gene match. Germline-derived CDR1 and CDR2 are SGDLS and YYNGEE. CDR3 nucleotides: TGTGCCAGCAGCGTAGCAGGGGGCGACTATGGCTACACCTTC. This gives the protein CASSVAGGDYGYTF.

CDR3 residues: CASSIDPRKNVEGNQPQHF. The CDR3, as DNA: TGTGCCAGTAGTATAGATCCTCGCAAAAACGTTGAGGGGAATCAGCCCCAGCATTTT. This rearrangement joins TRBV19 to TRBJ1-5; tentatively, D is TRBD1 (5 bases). Trimming took 0 bases from V and 4 from J, leaving 22 bases between them. The CDR3 has 19 amino acids. CDR1 LNHDA and CDR2 SQIVND come from the germline V gene (reference sequence).